This T cell receptor beta chain is drawn from a study of T cell responses to AZD1222 COVID-19 vaccine. Overall study context: The study pooled second doses at about 4 or about 12 weeks. Study-wide points: It should be noted that donors were predominantly white British and more often female, and clonal diversity was possibly underestimated.

Sequencing used immunoSEQ multiplex PCR; TCRdb keeps in-frame clones, though not all of them. Of about 140,000 clones detected, roughly 89% appear once; the ten largest clones hold around 1.7%. About this clone: Antigen unknown.

This TCR came from an adult in good health. The starting material was peripheral blood, obtained on day 0 of AZD1222 vaccination.

The CDR3 DNA reads as TGTGCCAGCAGCGAATTACGGTCAAATTCACCCCTCCACTTT. It codes for CASSELRSNSPLHF. The chain recombines TRBV2 with TRBJ1-6; no firm D call. Between the trimmed V and J ends, which lost 6 bases and 7 bases, there was a span of 13 bases. Germline V CDR1 and CDR2: SNHLY, FYNNEI. CDR3 length equals 14 residues.